Presented here are 8 T cell receptor beta chains from one specimen sequenced in a study of prognosis after radiotherapy for stage I lung cancer. Genomic DNA served as the source from which two-round multiplex PCR generated TCR beta CDR3 amplicons. First-round PCR used primers specific to each TRBV and TRBJ gene. TCRdb fed the multiplex PCR reads into MiXCR, producing one record per CDR3 protein. The data hold 30,000 to 40,000 distinct CDR3 sequences, with roughly a quarter observed a single time. This sample comprised PBMCs, obtained before or after stereotactic body radiation therapy (not recorded which). The receptors were gathered from a donor aged 50 or older with non-small cell lung cancer.

This clonotype was counted at least ten times. This chain uses TRBV28 with TRBJ1-1, with TRBD1 as a possible D gene (6 bases). The V gene lost 4 bases and the J gene lost 1 base, with 13 bases spanning the gap. Germline V gene lookup returns CDR1 MDHEN and CDR2 SYDVKM. The CDR3 is 15 amino acids. DNA of the CDR3: TGTGCCAGCAGTTCCTGGGGGGACAAGAACACTGAAGCTTTCTTT. Translation gives CASSSWGDKNTEAFF.

In this sample, this clonotype turned up many times. This chain links TRBV28 with TRBJ2-7; D possibly uses TRBD1 or TRBD2 (5 bases each). The CDR3 length is 13 residues. The V gene's germline CDR1 is MDHEN and CDR2 SYDVKM. The V end lost 4 bases, the J end lost 6 bases, and 13 bases lay between the germline ends. The CDR3 loop is CASSSGTPLEQYF. The CDR3 bases are TGTGCCAGCAGTTCGGGGACCCCCCTCGAGCAGTACTTC.

Many counts were recorded for this clonotype. The rearrangement links TRBV5-1 to TRBJ1-2; TRBD1 aligns across 7 bases. The CDR3 length is 16 residues. Looked up from germline, CDR1 is SGHRS and CDR2 is YFSETQ. J lost 0 bases, V lost 4 bases, and 9 bases had no gene match. CDR3 nucleotides: TGCGCCAGCAGCCCCGGGACAGTCTCCGCTAACTATGGCTACACCTTC. Its translation: CASSPGTVSANYGYTF.

At least ten counts were recorded for this clonotype. The V call is TRBV5-1, the J call TRBJ2-1; D is unclear. The CDR3 spans 13 residues. CDR1 and CDR2 (germline): SGHRS, YFSETQ. Trimming took 2 bases from V and 8 from J, leaving 11 bases between them. The CDR3 loop is CASSFRLADEQFF. The CDR3, as DNA: TGCGCCAGCAGCTTTAGATTAGCCGATGAGCAGTTCTTC. The complete variable domain, with remaining parts taken from reference TRBV5-1 and TRBJ2-1, reads KAGVTQTPRYLIKTRGQQVTLSCSPISGHRSVSWYQQTPGQGLQFLFEYFSETQRNKGNFPGRFSGRQFSNSRSEMNVSTLELGDSALYLCASSFRLADEQFFGPGTRLTVL.

This clonotype was recorded a few times. Given a much more abundant clone one base away, this may be a read error. V gene TRBV11-3 combines with J gene TRBJ1-1; possible D gene TRBD1, 6 bases. The germline CDR1 and CDR2 sequences are SGHNT and YENEEA. This CDR3 has 18 residues. CDR3 loop: CASRQDGASGVMNTGAFF. In DNA form, the CDR3 reads TGTGCCAGCCGCCAGGATGGGGCTTCAGGGGTAATGAACACTGGAGCTTTCTTT.

This clonotype showed up many times. V gene TRBV2 combines with J gene TRBJ1-1; the D is unclear. The CDR3 consists of 16 residues. CDR1 and CDR2 (germline): SNHLY, FYNNEI. The V end was cut by 4 bases, the J end by 5 bases, with 20 bases between. In DNA form, the CDR3 reads TGTGCCAGCAGTGGAACTCTGGAGTTCGTGGGGACTGAAGCTTTCTTT. It yields the protein CASSGTLEFVGTEAFF.

This clonotype was observed at least ten times. This chain connects TRBV6-6 to TRBJ2-1, with TRBD1 identical over 7 bases. The germline gives CDR1 MNHNY, CDR2 SVGAGI (reference sequence). V shed 0 bases and J 16 bases; nucleotides not matched to a gene: 12. This CDR3 is 14 amino acids long. The CDR3 loop reads CASSYSGRGQTKFF. CDR3 bases: TGTGCCAGCAGTTACTCGGGAAGGGGACAGACCAAATTCTTC.

This clonotype has ten or more counts. The chain uses TRBV6-1 and TRBJ2-2; 8 bases align to TRBD2. This CDR3 contains 15 residues. The germline gives CDR1 MNHNS, CDR2 SASEGT. Germline trimming cut 2 bases from V and 1 base from J; bases unmatched to any gene: 0. Here the CDR3 reads CASSELAGNTGELFF. The CDR3 coding sequence is TGTGCCAGCAGTGAACTAGCGGGGAACACCGGGGAGCTGTTTTTT.